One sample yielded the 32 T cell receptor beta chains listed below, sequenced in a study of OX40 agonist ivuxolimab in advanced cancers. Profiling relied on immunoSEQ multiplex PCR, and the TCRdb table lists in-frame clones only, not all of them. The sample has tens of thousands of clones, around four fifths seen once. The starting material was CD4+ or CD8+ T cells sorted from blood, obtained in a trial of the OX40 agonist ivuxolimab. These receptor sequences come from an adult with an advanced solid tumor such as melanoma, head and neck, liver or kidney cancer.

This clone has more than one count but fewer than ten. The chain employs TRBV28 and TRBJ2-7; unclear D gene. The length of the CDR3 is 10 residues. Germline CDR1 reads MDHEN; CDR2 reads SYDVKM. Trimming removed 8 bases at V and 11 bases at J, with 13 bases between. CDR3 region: CASGPFVEYF. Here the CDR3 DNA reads TGTGCCAGCGGACCCTTTGTGGAGTACTTC. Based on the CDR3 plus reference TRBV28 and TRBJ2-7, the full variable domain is DVKVTQSSRYLVKRTGEKVFLECVQDMDHENMFWYRQDPGLGLRLIYFSYDVKMKEKGDIPEGYSVSREKKERFSLILESASTNQTSMYLCASGPFVEYFGPGTRLTVT.

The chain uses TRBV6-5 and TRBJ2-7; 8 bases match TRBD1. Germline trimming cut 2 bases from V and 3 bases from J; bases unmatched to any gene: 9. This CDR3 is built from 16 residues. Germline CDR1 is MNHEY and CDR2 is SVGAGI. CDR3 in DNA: TGTGCCAGCAGTTACACATCGGACAGGGCCGTCTACGAGCAGTACTTC. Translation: CASSYTSDRAVYEQYF.

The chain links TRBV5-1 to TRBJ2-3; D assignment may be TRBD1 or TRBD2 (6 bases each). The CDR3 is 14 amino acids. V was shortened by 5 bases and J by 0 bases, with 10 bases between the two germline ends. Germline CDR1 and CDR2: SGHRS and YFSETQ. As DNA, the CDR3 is TGCGCCAGCAGGGGGGGCGCGAGCACAGATACGCAGTATTTT. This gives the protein CASRGGASTDTQYF.

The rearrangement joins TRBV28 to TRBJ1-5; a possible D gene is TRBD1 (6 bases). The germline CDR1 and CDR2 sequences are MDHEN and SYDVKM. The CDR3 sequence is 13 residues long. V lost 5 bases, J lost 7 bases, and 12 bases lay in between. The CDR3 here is CASSDPQGQPQHF. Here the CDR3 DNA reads TGTGCCAGCAGTGACCCCCAGGGGCAGCCCCAGCATTTT.

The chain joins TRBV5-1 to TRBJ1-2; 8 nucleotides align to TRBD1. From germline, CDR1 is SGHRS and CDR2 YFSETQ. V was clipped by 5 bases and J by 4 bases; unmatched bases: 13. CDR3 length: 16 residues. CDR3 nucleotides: TGCGCCAGCAGTCACAGGGGGACAGACAGTTCCTATGGCTACACCTTC. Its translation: CASSHRGTDSSYGYTF.

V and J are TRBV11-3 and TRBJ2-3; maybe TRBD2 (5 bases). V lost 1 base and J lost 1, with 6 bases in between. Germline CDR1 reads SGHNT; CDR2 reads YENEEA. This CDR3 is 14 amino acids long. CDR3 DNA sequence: TGTGCCAGCAGCTTAGTGGGAGGCACAGATACGCAGTATTTT. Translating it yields CASSLVGGTDTQYF.

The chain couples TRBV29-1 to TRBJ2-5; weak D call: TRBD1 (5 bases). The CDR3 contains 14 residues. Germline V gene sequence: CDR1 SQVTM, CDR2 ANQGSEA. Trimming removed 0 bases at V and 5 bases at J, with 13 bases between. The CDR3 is CSVEEVGLGETQYF. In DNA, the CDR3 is TGCAGCGTTGAAGAAGTGGGGCTGGGGGAGACCCAGTACTTC.

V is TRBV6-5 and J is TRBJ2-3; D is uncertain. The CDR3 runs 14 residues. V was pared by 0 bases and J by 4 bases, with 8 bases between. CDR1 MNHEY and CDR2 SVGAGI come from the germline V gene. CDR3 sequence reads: CASSYSGGADTQYF. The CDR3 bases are TGTGCCAGCAGTTACTCGGGCGGAGCAGATACGCAGTATTTT.

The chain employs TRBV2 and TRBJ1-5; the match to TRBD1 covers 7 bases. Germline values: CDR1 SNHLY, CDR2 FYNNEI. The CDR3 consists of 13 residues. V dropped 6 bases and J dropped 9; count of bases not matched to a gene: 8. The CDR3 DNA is TGTGCCAGCAGCACAGGGGAGATGCGGCCCCAGCATTTT. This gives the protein CASSTGEMRPQHF.

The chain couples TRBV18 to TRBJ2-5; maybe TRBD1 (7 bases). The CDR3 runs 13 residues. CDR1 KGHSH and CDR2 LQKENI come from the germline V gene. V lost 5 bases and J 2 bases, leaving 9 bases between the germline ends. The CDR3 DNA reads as TGTGCCAGCTCAGCGGGACAGCAAGAGACCCAGTACTTC. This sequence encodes CASSAGQQETQYF.

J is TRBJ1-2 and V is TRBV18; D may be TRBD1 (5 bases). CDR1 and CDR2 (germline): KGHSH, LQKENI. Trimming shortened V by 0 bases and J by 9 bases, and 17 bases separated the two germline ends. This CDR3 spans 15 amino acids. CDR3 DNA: TGTGCCAGCTCACCACCGGGCAGGGTAAAGGAGAGCTACACCTTC. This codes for CASSPPGRVKESYTF.

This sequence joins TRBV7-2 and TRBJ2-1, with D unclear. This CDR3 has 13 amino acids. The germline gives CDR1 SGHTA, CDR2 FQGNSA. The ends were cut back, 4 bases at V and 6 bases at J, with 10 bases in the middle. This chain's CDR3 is CASSSDFLNEQFF. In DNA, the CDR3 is TGTGCCAGCAGCTCCGACTTCCTCAATGAGCAGTTCTTC. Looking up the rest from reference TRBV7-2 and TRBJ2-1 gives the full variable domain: GAGVSQSPSNKVTEKGKDVELRCDPISGHTALYWYRQSLGQGLEFLIYFQGNSAPDKSGLPSDRFSAERTGGSVSTLTIQRTQQEDSAVYLCASSSDFLNEQFFGPGTRLTVL.

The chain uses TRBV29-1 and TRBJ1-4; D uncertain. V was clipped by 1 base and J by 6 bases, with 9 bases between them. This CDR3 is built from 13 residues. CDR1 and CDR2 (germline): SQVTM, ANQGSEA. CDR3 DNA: TGCAGCGTTGAAGGGGAGGGTGATGAAAAACTGTTTTTT. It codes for CSVEGEGDEKLFF.

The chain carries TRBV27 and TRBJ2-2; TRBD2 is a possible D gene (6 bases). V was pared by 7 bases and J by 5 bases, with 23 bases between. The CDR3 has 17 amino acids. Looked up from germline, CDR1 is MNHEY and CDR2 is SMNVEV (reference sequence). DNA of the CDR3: TGTGCCAGCAACCCGAGGTGGGCGGGGCACTCTACCGGGGAGCTGTTTTTT. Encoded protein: CASNPRWAGHSTGELFF.

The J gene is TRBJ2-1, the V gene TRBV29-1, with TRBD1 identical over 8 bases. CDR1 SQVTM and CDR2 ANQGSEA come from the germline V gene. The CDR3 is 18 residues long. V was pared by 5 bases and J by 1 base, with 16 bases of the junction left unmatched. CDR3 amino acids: CSVQGGPAGTGSYNEQFF. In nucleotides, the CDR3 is TGCAGCGTTCAGGGGGGTCCGGCCGGGACAGGATCCTACAATGAGCAGTTCTTC.

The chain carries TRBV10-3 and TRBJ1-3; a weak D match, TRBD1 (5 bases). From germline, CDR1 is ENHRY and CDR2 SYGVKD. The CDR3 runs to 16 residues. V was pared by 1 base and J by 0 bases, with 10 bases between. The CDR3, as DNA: TGTGCCATCAGTGAGTATACAGGTCTCTCTGGAAACACCATATATTTT. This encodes CAISEYTGLSGNTIYF.

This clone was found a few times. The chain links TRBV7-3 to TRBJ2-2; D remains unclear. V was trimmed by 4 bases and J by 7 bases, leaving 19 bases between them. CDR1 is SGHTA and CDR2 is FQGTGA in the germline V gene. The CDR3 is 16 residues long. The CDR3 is CASSSTFPARNGELFF. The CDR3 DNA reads TGTGCCAGCAGCTCCACCTTCCCCGCGCGAAACGGGGAGCTGTTTTTT.

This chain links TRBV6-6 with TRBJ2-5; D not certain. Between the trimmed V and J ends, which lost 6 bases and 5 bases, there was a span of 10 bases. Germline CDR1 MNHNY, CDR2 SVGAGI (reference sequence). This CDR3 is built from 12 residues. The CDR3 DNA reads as TGTGCCAGCAGCCCCGGTGGCGAGACCCAGTACTTC. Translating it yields CASSPGGETQYF.

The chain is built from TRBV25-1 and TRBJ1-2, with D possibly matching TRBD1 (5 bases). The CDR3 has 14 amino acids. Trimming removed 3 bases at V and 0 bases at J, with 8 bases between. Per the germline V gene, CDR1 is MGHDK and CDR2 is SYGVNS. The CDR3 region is CASSDSGSNYGYTF. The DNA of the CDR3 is TGTGCCAGCAGTGACTCAGGGTCTAACTATGGCTACACCTTC.

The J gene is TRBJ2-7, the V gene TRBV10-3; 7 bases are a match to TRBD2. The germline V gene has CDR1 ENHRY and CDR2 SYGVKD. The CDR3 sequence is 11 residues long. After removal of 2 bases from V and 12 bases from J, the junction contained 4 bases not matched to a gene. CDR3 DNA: TGTGCCATCAGTGAGGGGACTAAACCGTACTTC. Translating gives CAISEGTKPYF.

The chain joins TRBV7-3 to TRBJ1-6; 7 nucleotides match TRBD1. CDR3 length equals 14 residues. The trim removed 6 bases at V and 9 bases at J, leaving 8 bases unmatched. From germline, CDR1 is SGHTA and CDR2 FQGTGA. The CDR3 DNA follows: TGTGCCAGCAGTTCAACAGGGGAGGGTTCACCCCTCCACTTT. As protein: CASSSTGEGSPLHF.

The CDR3, as DNA: TGTGCCAGCAGCTTGAGTAGCCGCCCCTTTCGAAATGAGCAGTTCTTC. It yields the protein CASSLSSRPFRNEQFF. The rearrangement uses TRBV5-8 and TRBJ2-1, with D uncertain. CDR1 is SGHTS, CDR2 YDEGEE, per germline. Trimming shortened V by 1 base and J by 7 bases, and 18 bases separated the two germline ends. CDR3 length: 16 residues.

CDR3 DNA sequence: TGCAGTGCTAGCGAGGAAGATACGCAGTATTTT. This encodes CSASEEDTQYF. The chain employs TRBV20-1 and TRBJ2-3; D not certain. Germline V gives CDR1 DFQATT, CDR2 SNEGSKA (reference sequence). The CDR3 is 11 amino acids. The germline V and J ends were trimmed by 3 bases and 5 bases, with 6 bases remaining between them.

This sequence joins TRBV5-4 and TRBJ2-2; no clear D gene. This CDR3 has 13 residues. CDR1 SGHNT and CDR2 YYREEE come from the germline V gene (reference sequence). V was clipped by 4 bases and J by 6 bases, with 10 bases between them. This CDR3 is CASSESDPGELFF. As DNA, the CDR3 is TGTGCCAGCAGCGAGTCGGACCCCGGGGAGCTGTTTTTT.

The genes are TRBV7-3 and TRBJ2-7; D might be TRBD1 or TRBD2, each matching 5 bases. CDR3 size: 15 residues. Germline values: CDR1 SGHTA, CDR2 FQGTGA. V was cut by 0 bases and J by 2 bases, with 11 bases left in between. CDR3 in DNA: TGTGCCAGCAGCTTAACCGGGACGACAACCTACGAGCAGTACTTC. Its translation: CASSLTGTTTYEQYF.

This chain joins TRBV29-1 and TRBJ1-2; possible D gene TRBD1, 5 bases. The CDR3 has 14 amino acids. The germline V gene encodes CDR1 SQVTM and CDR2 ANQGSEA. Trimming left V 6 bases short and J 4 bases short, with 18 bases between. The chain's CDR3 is CSVDRQGSPYGYTF. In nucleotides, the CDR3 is TGCAGCGTCGATCGGCAGGGTTCGCCCTATGGCTACACCTTC.

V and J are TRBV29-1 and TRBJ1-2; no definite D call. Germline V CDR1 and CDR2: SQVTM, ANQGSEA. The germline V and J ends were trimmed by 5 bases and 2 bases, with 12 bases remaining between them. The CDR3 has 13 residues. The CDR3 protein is CSVIPPSNYGYTF. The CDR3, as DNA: TGCAGCGTTATCCCCCCCAGCAACTATGGCTACACCTTC. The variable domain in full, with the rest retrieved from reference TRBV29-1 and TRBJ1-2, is SAVISQKPSRDICQRGTSLTIQCQVDSQVTMMFWYRQQPGQSLTLIATANQGSEATYESGFVIDKFPISRPNLTFSTLTVSNMSPEDSSIYLCSVIPPSNYGYTFGSGTRLTVV.

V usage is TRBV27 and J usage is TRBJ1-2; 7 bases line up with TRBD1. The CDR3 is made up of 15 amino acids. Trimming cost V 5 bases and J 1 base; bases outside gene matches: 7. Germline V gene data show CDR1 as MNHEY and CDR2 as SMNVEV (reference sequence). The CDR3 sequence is CASSQMTGNNYGYTF. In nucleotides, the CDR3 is TGTGCCAGCAGTCAAATGACAGGGAATAACTATGGCTACACCTTC.

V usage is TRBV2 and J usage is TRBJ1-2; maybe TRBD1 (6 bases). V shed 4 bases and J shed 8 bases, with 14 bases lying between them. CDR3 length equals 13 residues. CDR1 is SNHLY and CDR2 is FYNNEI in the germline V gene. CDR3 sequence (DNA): TGTGCCAGCAGTGGTCAGGGACATATGGGCTACACCTTC. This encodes CASSGQGHMGYTF.

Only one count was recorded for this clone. The CDR3 sequence: CASSVDGRVSNTGELFF. CDR3 bases: TGTGCCAGCAGCGTAGATGGCAGGGTATCGAACACCGGGGAGCTGTTTTTT. V usage is TRBV9 and J usage is TRBJ2-2, with a tentative D call TRBD1 (5 bases). The CDR3 has 17 amino acids. The V end lost 0 bases, the J end lost 0 bases, and 12 bases lay between the germline ends. CDR1 and CDR2 from the germline V gene are SGDLS and YYNGEE.

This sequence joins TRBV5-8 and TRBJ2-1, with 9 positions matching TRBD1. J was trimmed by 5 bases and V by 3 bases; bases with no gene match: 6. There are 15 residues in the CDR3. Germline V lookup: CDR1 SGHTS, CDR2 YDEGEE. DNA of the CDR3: TGTGCCAGCAGCTGGGGGACAGGGATCAACAATGAGCAGTTCTTC. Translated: CASSWGTGINNEQFF.

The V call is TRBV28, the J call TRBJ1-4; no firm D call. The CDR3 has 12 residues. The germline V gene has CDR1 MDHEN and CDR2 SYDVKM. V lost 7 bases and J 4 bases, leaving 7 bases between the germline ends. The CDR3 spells CASTNLNEKLFF. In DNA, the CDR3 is TGTGCCAGCACAAACCTTAATGAAAAACTGTTTTTT.